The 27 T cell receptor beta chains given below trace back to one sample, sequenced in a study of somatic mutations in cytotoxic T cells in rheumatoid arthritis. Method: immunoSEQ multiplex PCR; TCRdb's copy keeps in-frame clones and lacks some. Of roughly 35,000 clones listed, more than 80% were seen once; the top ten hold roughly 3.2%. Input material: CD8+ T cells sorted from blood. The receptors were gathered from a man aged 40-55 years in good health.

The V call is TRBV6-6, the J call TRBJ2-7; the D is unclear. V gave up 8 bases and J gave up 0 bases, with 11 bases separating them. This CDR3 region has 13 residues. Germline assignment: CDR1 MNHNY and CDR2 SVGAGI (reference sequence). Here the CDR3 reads CASGDISSYEQYF. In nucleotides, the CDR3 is TGTGCCAGCGGTGACATCTCCTCCTACGAGCAGTACTTC.

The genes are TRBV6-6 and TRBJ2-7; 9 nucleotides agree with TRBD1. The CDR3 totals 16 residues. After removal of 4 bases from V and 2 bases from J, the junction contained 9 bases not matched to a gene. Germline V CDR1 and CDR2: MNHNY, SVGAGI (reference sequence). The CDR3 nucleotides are TGTGCCAGCAGTTCAACAGGGGGCGTGAGGACCTACGAGCAGTACTTC. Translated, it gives CASSSTGGVRTYEQYF.

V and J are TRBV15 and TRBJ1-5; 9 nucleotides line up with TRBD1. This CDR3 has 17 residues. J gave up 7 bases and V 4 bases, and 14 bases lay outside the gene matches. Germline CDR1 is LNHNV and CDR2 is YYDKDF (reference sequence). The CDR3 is CATSKPVPGTGKQPQHF. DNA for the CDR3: TGTGCCACCAGCAAACCTGTACCCGGGACAGGGAAGCAGCCCCAGCATTTT.

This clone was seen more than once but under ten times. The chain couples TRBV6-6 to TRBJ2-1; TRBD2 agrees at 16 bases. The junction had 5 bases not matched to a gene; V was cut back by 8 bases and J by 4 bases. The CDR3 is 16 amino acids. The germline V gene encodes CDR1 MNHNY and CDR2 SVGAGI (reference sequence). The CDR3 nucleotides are TGTGCCAGCGAGGGACTAGCGGGAGGGCCGTACAATGAGCAGTTCTTC. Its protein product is CASEGLAGGPYNEQFF.

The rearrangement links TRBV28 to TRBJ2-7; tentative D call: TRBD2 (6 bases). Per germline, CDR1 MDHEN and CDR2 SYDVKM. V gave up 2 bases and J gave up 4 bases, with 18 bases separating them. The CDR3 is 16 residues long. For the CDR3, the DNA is TGTGCCAGCAGTTTAGAGGGAGGAGTAGTTAATTACGAGCAGTACTTC. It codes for CASSLEGGVVNYEQYF.

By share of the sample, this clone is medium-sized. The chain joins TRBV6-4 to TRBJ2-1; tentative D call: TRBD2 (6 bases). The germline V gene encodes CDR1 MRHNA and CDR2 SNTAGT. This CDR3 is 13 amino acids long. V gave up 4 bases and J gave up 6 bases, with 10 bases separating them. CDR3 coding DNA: TGTGCCAGCAGTGCCGGGACTTCCAATGAGCAGTTCTTC. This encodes CASSAGTSNEQFF.

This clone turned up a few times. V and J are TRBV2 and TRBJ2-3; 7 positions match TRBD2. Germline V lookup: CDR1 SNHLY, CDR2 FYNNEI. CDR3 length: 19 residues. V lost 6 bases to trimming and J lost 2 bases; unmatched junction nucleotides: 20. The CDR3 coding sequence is TGTGCCAGCAGGGACCCCTCGGGAGAAGCGGGATCACTCACAGATACGCAGTATTTT. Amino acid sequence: CASRDPSGEAGSLTDTQYF.

In DNA, the CDR3 is TGTGCCGCGACTATGATCACAGATACGCAGTATTTT. The encoded protein is CAATMITDTQYF. The chain employs TRBV2 and TRBJ2-3, with D perhaps TRBD2 (5 bases). V shed 11 bases and J shed 2 bases, with 11 bases lying between them. Germline CDR1 is SNHLY and CDR2 is FYNNEI. The CDR3 length is 12 residues. Looking up the rest from reference TRBV2 and TRBJ2-3 gives the full variable domain: EPEVTQTPSHQVTQMGQEVILRCVPISNHLYFYWYRQILGQKVEFLVSFYNNEISEKSEIFDDQFSVERPDGSNFTLKIRSTKLEDSAMYFCAATMITDTQYFGPGTRLTVL.

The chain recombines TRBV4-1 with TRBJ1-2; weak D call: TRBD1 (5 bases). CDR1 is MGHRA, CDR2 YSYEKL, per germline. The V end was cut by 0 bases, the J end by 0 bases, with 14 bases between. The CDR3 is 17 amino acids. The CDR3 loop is CASSQDSSTVANYGYTF. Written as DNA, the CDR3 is TGCGCCAGCAGCCAAGATTCGTCGACAGTCGCTAACTATGGCTACACCTTC.

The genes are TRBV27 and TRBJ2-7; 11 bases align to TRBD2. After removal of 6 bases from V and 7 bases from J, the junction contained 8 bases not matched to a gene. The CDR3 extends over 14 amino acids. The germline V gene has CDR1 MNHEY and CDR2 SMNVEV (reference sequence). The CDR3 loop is CASSTSGSLREQYF. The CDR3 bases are TGTGCCAGCAGCACTAGCGGGAGTTTGAGAGAGCAGTACTTC.

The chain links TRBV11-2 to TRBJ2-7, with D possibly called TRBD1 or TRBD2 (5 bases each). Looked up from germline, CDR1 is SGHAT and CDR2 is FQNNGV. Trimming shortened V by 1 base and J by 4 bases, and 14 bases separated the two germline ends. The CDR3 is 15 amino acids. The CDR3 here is CASSLAPGPRYEQYF. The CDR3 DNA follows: TGTGCCAGCAGCTTAGCTCCGGGACCCCGGTACGAGCAGTACTTC.

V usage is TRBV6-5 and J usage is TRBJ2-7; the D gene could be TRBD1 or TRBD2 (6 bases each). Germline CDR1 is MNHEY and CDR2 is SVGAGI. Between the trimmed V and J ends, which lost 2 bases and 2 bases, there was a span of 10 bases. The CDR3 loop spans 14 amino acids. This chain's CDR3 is CASSYGGLPYEQYF. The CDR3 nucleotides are TGTGCCAGCAGTTACGGGGGGCTCCCCTACGAGCAGTACTTC.

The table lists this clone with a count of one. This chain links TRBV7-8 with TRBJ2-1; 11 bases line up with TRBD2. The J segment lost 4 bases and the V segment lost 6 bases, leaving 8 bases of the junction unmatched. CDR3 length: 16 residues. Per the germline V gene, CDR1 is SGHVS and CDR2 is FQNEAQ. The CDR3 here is CASSRPGLAEYNEQFF. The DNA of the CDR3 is TGTGCCAGCAGTCGACCGGGACTAGCGGAATACAATGAGCAGTTCTTC. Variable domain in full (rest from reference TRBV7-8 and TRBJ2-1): GAGVSQSPRYKVAKRGQDVALRCDPISGHVSLFWYQQALGQGPEFLTYFQNEAQLDKSGLPSDRFFAERPEGSVSTLKIQRTQQEDSAVYLCASSRPGLAEYNEQFFGPGTRLTVL.

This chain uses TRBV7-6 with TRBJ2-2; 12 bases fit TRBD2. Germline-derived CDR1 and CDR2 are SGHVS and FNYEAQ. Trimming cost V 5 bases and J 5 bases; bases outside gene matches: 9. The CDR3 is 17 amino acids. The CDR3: CASSIYTGTSGTGELFF. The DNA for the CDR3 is TGTGCCAGCAGCATTTACACTGGGACTAGCGGGACCGGGGAGCTGTTTTTT.

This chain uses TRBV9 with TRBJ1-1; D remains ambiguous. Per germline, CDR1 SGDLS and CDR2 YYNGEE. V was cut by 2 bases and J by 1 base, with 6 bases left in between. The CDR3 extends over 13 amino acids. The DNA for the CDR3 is TGTGCCAGCAGCGTTTCAAGGAACACTGAAGCTTTCTTT. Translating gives CASSVSRNTEAFF.

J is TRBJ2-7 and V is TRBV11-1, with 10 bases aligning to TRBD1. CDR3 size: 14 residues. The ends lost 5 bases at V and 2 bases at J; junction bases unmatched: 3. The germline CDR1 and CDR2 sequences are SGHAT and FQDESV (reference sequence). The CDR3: CASSPGTGAYEQYF. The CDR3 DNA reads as TGTGCCAGCAGCCCCGGGACAGGGGCCTACGAGCAGTACTTC.

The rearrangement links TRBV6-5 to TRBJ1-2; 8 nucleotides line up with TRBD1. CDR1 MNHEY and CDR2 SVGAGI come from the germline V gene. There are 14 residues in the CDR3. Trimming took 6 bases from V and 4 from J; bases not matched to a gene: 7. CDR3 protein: CASRPRGLSYGYTF. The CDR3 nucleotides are TGTGCCAGCAGACCCAGGGGGCTGAGCTATGGCTACACCTTC.

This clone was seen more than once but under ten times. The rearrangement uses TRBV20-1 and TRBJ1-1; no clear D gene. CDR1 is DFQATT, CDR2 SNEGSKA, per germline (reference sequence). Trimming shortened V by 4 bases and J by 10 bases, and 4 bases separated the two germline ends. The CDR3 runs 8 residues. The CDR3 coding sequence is TGCAGTGCTAAAGTAGCTTTCTTT. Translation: CSAKVAFF.

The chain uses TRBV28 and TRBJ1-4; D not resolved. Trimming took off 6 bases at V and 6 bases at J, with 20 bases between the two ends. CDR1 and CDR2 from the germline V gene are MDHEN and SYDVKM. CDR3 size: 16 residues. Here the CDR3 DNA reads TGTGCCAGCAGCCTACCCCCCACAGCGGGGTATGAAAAACTGTTTTTT. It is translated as CASSLPPTAGYEKLFF.

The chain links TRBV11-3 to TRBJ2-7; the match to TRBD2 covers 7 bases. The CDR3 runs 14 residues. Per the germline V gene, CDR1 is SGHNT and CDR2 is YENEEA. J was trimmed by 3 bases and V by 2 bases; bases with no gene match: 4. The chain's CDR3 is CASSLSGENYEQYF. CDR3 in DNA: TGTGCCAGCAGCTTAAGCGGGGAAAACTACGAGCAGTACTTC.

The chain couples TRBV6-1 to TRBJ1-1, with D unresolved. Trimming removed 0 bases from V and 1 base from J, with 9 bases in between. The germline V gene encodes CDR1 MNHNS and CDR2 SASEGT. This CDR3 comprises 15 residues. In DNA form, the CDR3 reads TGTGCCAGCAGTGAAGCTCCCCCACCGAACACTGAAGCTTTCTTT. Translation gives CASSEAPPPNTEAFF.

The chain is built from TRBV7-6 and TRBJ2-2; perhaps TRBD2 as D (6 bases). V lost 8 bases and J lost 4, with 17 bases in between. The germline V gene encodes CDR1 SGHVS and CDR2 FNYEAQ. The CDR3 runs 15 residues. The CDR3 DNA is TGTGCCAGCCTACCTGGGACTTCGGGCACCGGGGAGCTGTTTTTT. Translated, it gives CASLPGTSGTGELFF.

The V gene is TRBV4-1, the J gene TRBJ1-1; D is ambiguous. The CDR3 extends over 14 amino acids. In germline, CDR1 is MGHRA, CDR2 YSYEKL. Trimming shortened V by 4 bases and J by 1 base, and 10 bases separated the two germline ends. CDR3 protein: CASSPSGTNTEAFF. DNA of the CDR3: TGCGCCAGCAGCCCCTCGGGTACGAACACTGAAGCTTTCTTT.

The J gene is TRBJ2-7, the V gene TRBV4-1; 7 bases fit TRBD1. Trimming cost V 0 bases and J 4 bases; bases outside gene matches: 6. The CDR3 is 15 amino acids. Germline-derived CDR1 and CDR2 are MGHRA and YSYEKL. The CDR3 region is CASSQDPTGVYEQYF. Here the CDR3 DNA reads TGCGCCAGCAGCCAAGATCCAACAGGGGTGTACGAGCAGTACTTC.

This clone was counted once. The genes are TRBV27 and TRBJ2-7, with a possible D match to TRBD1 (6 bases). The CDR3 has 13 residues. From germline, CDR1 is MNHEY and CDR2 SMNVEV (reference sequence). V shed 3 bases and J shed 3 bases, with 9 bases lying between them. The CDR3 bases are TGTGCCAGCAGTTTCGGACAGATCTACGAGCAGTACTTC. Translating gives CASSFGQIYEQYF.

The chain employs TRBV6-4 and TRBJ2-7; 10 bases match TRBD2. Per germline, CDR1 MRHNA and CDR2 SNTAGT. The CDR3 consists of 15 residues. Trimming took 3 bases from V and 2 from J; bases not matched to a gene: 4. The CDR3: CASSESAGGPYEQYF. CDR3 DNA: TGTGCCAGCAGTGAATCAGCGGGAGGGCCCTACGAGCAGTACTTC.

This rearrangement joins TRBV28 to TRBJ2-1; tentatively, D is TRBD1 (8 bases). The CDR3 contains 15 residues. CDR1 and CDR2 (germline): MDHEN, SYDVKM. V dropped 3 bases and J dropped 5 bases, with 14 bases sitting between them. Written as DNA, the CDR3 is TGTGCCAGCAGTTTTTGGACAGGGACTAACAATGAGCAGTTCTTC. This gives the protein CASSFWTGTNNEQFF.